This passage covers 22 T cell receptor beta chains from one sample sequenced in a study of naive and memory T cell subsets. Two oligonucleotides, mixed equimolar, formed the beta constant-region primer covering TRBC1 and TRBC2. Nested alpha and beta constant-region primers with the SP2 primer drove four PCR rounds on ligated cDNA. TCRdb independently ran MiXCR on the UMI-ligation and nested PCR reads; one entry per CDR3 protein. The sample consists of 30,000 to 40,000 distinct CDR3 sequences, approximately 17% of them appearing once. Specimen: effector memory CD4+ T cells from blood. The subset: effector memory, CD45RA- CD27-. The receptors come from a human donor in good health.

The genes are TRBV5-4 and TRBJ2-1, with D hard to call. CDR1 and CDR2 (germline): SGHNT, YYREEE (reference sequence). This CDR3 region has 13 residues. Trimming stripped 2 bases from V and 5 bases from J, with 8 bases between. This CDR3 is CASSFLLNNEQFF. The DNA of the CDR3 is TGTGCCAGCAGCTTTTTGCTGAACAATGAGCAGTTCTTC.

The chain uses TRBV25-1 and TRBJ2-5, with TRBD2 matching over 12 bases. From germline, CDR1 is MGHDK and CDR2 SYGVNS. This CDR3 spans 17 amino acids. Trimming removed 6 bases from V and 5 bases from J; junction bases left unmatched: 13. The CDR3 loop reads CASRRSLAGGPRETQYF. The CDR3 nucleotides read TGTGCCAGCAGAAGGTCGCTAGCGGGAGGGCCGAGGGAGACCCAGTACTTC.

This chain uses TRBV18 with TRBJ2-6; D is perhaps TRBD1 (6 bases). The germline V and J ends were trimmed by 4 bases and 10 bases, with 26 bases remaining between them. The CDR3 sequence is 18 residues long. Germline values: CDR1 KGHSH, CDR2 LQKENI. CDR3 nucleotides: TGTGCCAGCTCACTTATGACAGGTATCCCGTTGGACATGAACGTCCTGACTTTC. This translates into CASSLMTGIPLDMNVLTF.

The chain recombines TRBV20-1 with TRBJ2-7, with 10 nucleotides matching TRBD2. CDR1 DFQATT and CDR2 SNEGSKA come from the germline V gene (reference sequence). This CDR3 is built from 16 residues. V lost 4 bases to trimming and J lost 3 bases; unmatched junction nucleotides: 12. The CDR3 loop is CSANTPALAGIYEQYF. The CDR3, as DNA: TGCAGTGCTAATACCCCCGCACTAGCGGGAATCTACGAGCAGTACTTC.

In nucleotides, the CDR3 is TGTGCCAGCAGCTTAGGGGACTTAGGGAACAATGAGCAGTTCTTC. Translated: CASSLGDLGNNEQFF. The rearrangement links TRBV7-2 to TRBJ2-1; a weak D match, TRBD2 (6 bases). CDR3 length: 15 residues. Germline assignment: CDR1 SGHTA and CDR2 FQGNSA. Trimming left V 1 base short and J 5 bases short, with 12 bases between.

V and J are TRBV28 and TRBJ2-7; 7 bases match TRBD1. Germline trimming cut 6 bases from V and 5 bases from J; bases unmatched to any gene: 16. The CDR3 has 16 residues. Germline lookup yields CDR1 MDHEN and CDR2 SYDVKM. The CDR3 is CASRDFGLTGSHEQYF. The CDR3 DNA follows: TGTGCCAGCAGGGATTTTGGGTTGACAGGGAGCCACGAGCAGTACTTC.

This clonotype was counted at least ten times. This rearrangement joins TRBV3-1 to TRBJ1-2; the D gene is possibly TRBD1 (6 bases). CDR1 LGHDT and CDR2 YNNKEL come from the germline V gene (reference sequence). The CDR3 contains 16 residues. Trimming pared 6 bases from V and 4 bases from J, leaving 21 bases between. The CDR3 DNA sequence: TGTGCCAGCAGGCCCGAAAGAGGCAGGGGAAGCTATGGCTACACCTTC. This codes for CASRPERGRGSYGYTF.

CDR3 sequence (DNA): TGCAGAGTCGGGGGGGGCTCCTACAATGAGCAGTTCTTC. Protein product: CRVGGGSYNEQFF. The chain combines TRBV20-1 with TRBJ2-1; 8 bases align to TRBD2. Germline V gene sequence: CDR1 DFQATT, CDR2 SNEGSKA (reference sequence). This CDR3 spans 13 amino acids.

The chain carries TRBV7-9 and TRBJ1-1, with 10 positions matching TRBD1. After removal of 11 bases from V and 0 bases from J, the junction contained 12 bases not matched to a gene. Per germline, CDR1 SEHNR and CDR2 FQNEAQ (reference sequence). This CDR3 region has 16 residues. CDR3: CAGDRGRLGMNTEAFF. CDR3 in DNA: TGTGCCGGAGACAGGGGGCGCCTTGGAATGAACACTGAAGCTTTCTTT. Variable domain in full (rest from reference TRBV7-9 and TRBJ1-1): DTGVSQNPRHKITKRGQNVTFRCDPISEHNRLYWYRQTLGQGPEFLTYFQNEAQLEKSRLLSDRFSAERPKGSFSTLEIQRTEQGDSAMYLCAGDRGRLGMNTEAFFGQGTRLTVV.

By sample share, this clonotype is medium-sized (0.01 to 0.1%). The chain has TRBV27 and TRBJ1-2, with 9 bases identical to TRBD1. This CDR3 is built from 15 residues. J lost 4 bases, V lost 2 bases, and 5 bases had no gene match. The V gene's germline CDR1 is MNHEY and CDR2 SMNVEV (reference sequence). CDR3 amino acids: CASSLGQGRFYGYTF. The CDR3 DNA sequence: TGTGCCAGCAGTTTAGGACAGGGGAGATTCTATGGCTACACCTTC.

This clonotype was seen a handful of times. The chain recombines TRBV7-2 with TRBJ1-6; 8 bases map to TRBD1. J gave up 6 bases and V 5 bases, and 6 bases lay outside the gene matches. The CDR3 contains 15 residues. The germline V gene has CDR1 SGHTA and CDR2 FQGNSA. In DNA, the CDR3 is TGTGCCAGCAGCCCGAGACAGGGGTCTAATTCACCCCTCCACTTT. It yields the protein CASSPRQGSNSPLHF.

This clonotype was detected only a few times. The chain is built from TRBV18 and TRBJ2-7; 8 bases map to TRBD1. V lost 0 bases to trimming and J lost 4 bases; unmatched junction nucleotides: 17. In germline, CDR1 is KGHSH, CDR2 LQKENI. There are 19 residues in the CDR3. The DNA for the CDR3 is TGTGCCAGCTCACCACCGGTGCAGGGGGCCATTACCCCACTTTACGAGCAGTACTTC. Protein: CASSPPVQGAITPLYEQYF.

In its sample, this clonotype is medium-sized (0.01 to 0.1%). This chain uses TRBV12-5 with TRBJ1-1, with D perhaps TRBD1 (5 bases). Germline values: CDR1 LGHNT, CDR2 FRNRAP. This CDR3 comprises 13 residues. V gave up 0 bases and J gave up 6 bases, with 8 bases separating them. CDR3 sequence reads: CASGLVRGPEAFF. Written as DNA, the CDR3 is TGTGCTAGTGGTTTGGTAAGGGGTCCTGAAGCTTTCTTT.

This chain uses TRBV6-6 with TRBJ1-2; possibly TRBD1 for D (6 bases). Germline lookup yields CDR1 MNHNY and CDR2 SVGAGI (reference sequence). This CDR3 has 14 residues. Between the trimmed V and J ends, which lost 6 bases and 1 base, there was a span of 12 bases. This chain's CDR3 is CASRRDTYNYGYTF. CDR3 DNA sequence: TGTGCCAGCAGACGGGACACTTATAACTATGGCTACACCTTC.

There are a few counts of this clonotype. J is TRBJ2-2 and V is TRBV7-9; 8 positions agree with TRBD2. V shed 7 bases and J 3 bases; nucleotides not matched to a gene: 10. Germline V gene data show CDR1 as SEHNR and CDR2 as FQNEAQ (reference sequence). This CDR3 has 16 amino acids. The CDR3 DNA reads as TGTGCCAGCACCTCCGGGACTAGGGGCTACACCGGGGAGCTGTTTTTT. Translating gives CASTSGTRGYTGELFF.

The count of this clonotype is one. V is TRBV20-1 and J is TRBJ2-7; no definite D call. This CDR3 is 14 amino acids long. Per germline, CDR1 DFQATT and CDR2 SNEGSKA (reference sequence). Trimming pared 4 bases from V and 4 bases from J, leaving 17 bases between. In DNA, the CDR3 is TGCAGTGCTAACTCTAAGAGGACCCAATACGAGCAGTACTTC. Its protein is CSANSKRTQYEQYF.

This clonotype was observed a few times. V usage is TRBV7-2 and J usage is TRBJ1-1; the D is unclear. The CDR3 spans 13 residues. V was trimmed by 3 bases and J by 2 bases, leaving 7 bases between them. Germline V gene data show CDR1 as SGHTA and CDR2 as FQGNSA. This chain's CDR3 is CASSFFGNTEAFF. The CDR3 DNA reads TGTGCCAGCAGCTTTTTTGGTAACACTGAAGCTTTCTTT.

This clonotype was found a few times. This rearrangement joins TRBV30 to TRBJ2-7; 10 nucleotides line up with TRBD2. V gave up 3 bases and J gave up 1 base; unmatched junction bases: 12. The CDR3 extends over 17 amino acids. Germline lookup yields CDR1 GTSNPN and CDR2 SVGIG (reference sequence). The CDR3: CAWSVPSWTSGSYEQYF. In nucleotides, the CDR3 is TGTGCCTGGAGCGTACCATCTTGGACTAGCGGATCCTACGAGCAGTACTTC.

This clonotype has a handful of counts. V gene TRBV20-1 combines with J gene TRBJ2-3, with D possibly being TRBD2 (6 bases). CDR1 DFQATT and CDR2 SNEGSKA come from the germline V gene (reference sequence). V was shortened by 0 bases and J by 0 bases, with 10 bases between the two germline ends. There are 15 residues in the CDR3. The CDR3 DNA reads as TGCAGTGCTAGAGATAGACGGGGGAGCACAGATACGCAGTATTTT. Translation: CSARDRRGSTDTQYF.

This clonotype was observed a few times. The V gene is TRBV27, the J gene TRBJ2-1; D gene uncertain. In germline, CDR1 is MNHEY, CDR2 SMNVEV (reference sequence). The CDR3 is made up of 15 amino acids. V was cut by 2 bases and J by 2 bases, with 10 bases left in between. The CDR3 nucleotides are TGTGCCAGCAGTTTAAAGGGTTTTGCCTACAATGAGCAGTTCTTC. It is translated as CASSLKGFAYNEQFF.

In its sample, this clonotype ranks as medium-sized (0.01 to 0.1%). The CDR3 reads CASSLAMGNEQFF. CDR3 bases: TGTGCCAGCAGTTTGGCAATGGGCAATGAGCAGTTCTTC. The chain employs TRBV12-3 or TRBV12-4 and TRBJ2-1; D remains unclear. Trimming removed 3 bases from V and 6 bases from J, with 9 bases in between. The CDR3 contains 13 residues.

There are a few counts of this clonotype. The chain joins TRBV6-1 to TRBJ2-7; D remains unclear. The CDR3 runs to 12 residues. In germline, CDR1 is MNHNS, CDR2 SASEGT. Trimming removed 5 bases at V and 9 bases at J, with 14 bases between. In DNA form, the CDR3 reads TGTGCCAGCAGTCGTCATACCTCCGGGCAGTACTTC. Protein: CASSRHTSGQYF.